The rows below give T cell receptor beta chains drawn from one sample of a study of T cell changes during pregnancy in multiple sclerosis. The method was immunoSEQ multiplex PCR; TCRdb's version includes in-frame clones alone and lacks a portion of them. This sample has tens of thousands of clones, with more than 85% found just once. Specimen: peripheral blood, collected in the first trimester of pregnancy. The receptors were sampled from a female donor with multiple sclerosis, enrolled in a pregnancy study. The CDR3 runs from the conserved cysteine through the conserved F or W. Size is stated for part of the rows, as once, few or many counts, or as a class when the clone is expanded.

J | size | V | CDR3
TRBJ2-1 | . | TRBV19 | CASSTGTSRTSGRPLEQFF
TRBJ2-7 | . | TRBV14 | CASSQWDRRRLDEQYF
TRBJ2-7 | . | TRBV7-9 | CASSGYRDSLHEQYF
TRBJ2-2 | . | TRBV5-6 | CASSYGLRYTGELFF
TRBJ1-1 | . | TRBV10-3 | CAIHVRSGQPRDTEAFF
TRBJ2-7 | . | TRBV5-1 | CASSLVPAGGEQYF
TRBJ2-7 | once | TRBV5-1 | CASSLDPGNFYEQYF
TRBJ2-7 | . | TRBV18 | CASSPGGLQSGDF
TRBJ1-2 | . | TRBV21-1 | CASSKAGGTPLLINYGYTF
TRBJ1-1 | . | TRBV30 | CAWSGTRGTEAFF
TRBJ2-1 | . | TRBV28 | CASSFASLRQFF
TRBJ2-7 | . | TRBV4-1 | CASSRSGQGGVYEQYF
TRBJ2-1 | . | TRBV2 | CASSDGTRARGEQFF
TRBJ2-4 | . | TRBV14 | CASSQGSGKNIQYF
TRBJ2-1 | . | TRBV19 | CASSKLTSGRPMNEQFF
TRBJ1-4 | . | TRBV7-9 | CASSRGANEKLFF
TRBJ2-7 | . | TRBV25-1 | CASTWTGAYEQYF
TRBJ1-5 | once | TRBV19 | CASSIGRANQPQHF
TRBJ2-7 | . | TRBV28 | CASTEVYSGEQYF
TRBJ1-1 | few | TRBV9 | CASSVTSDAATEAFF
TRBJ2-7 | . | TRBV27 | CASSLTVGPYEQYF
TRBJ1-2 | . | TRBV2 | CASSEARNYGYTF
TRBJ2-7 | once | TRBV7-2 | CASSPGPGTRTHEQYF
TRBJ2-7 | . | TRBV4-1 | CASSQGIFRGGEQYF
TRBJ1-2 | . | TRBV6-5 | CASSPDRGSNYGYTF
TRBJ2-5 | . | TRBV7-9 | CASSPGLAGGETQYF
TRBJ2-3 | . | TRBV30 | CAWSKADTQYF
TRBJ2-1 | . | TRBV4-1 | CASTTTYTTSYEQFF
TRBJ2-7 | once | TRBV2 | CASWEGKRERDEQYF
TRBJ2-7 | . | TRBV19 | CASSRQGSYEQYF
TRBJ2-1 | . | TRBV9 | CASSVEGGSSYNEQFF
TRBJ2-7 | . | TRBV11-2 | CASSLTGAYEQYF
TRBJ1-2 | few | TRBV19 | CATSDRGYGYTF
TRBJ2-4 | . | TRBV25-1 | CASSPPGQGRKNIQYF
TRBJ2-7 | large | TRBV9 | CASSVSKKTGPYEQYF
TRBJ1-5 | . | TRBV19 | CASSIQGAQGPQHF
TRBJ1-5 | . | TRBV9 | CASSVGGGLNQPQHF
TRBJ2-5 | . | TRBV2 | CASSAGTKETQYF
TRBJ2-1 | . | TRBV5-1 | CASRGSSGRGYNEQFF
TRBJ2-3 | once | TRBV28 | CASSSDSRDTQYF
TRBJ2-3 | . | TRBV5-1 | CASSATDRVADTQYF
TRBJ2-7 | . | TRBV7-9 | CASSLPGQGYEQYF
TRBJ2-1 | . | TRBV27 | CASSFQGAIDEQFF
TRBJ2-7 | . | TRBV29-1 | CSVVSGTTYEQYF
TRBJ1-1 | . | TRBV11-2 | CASSLGIGPEAFF
TRBJ2-3 | . | TRBV4-2 | CASSQVVRLGSGAADTQYF
TRBJ2-4 | . | TRBV20-1 | CSAYDSNIQYF
TRBJ1-2 | . | TRBV29-1 | CSVGRGTGKGIYGYTF
. | . | TRBV21-1 | CASRPGASGGYEQYF
TRBJ1-1 | . | TRBV12-5 | CASAPQGNTEAFF
TRBJ1-1 | . | TRBV30 | CAWRGLGGAFF
TRBJ1-5 | once | TRBV25-1 | CASSAGNDGGYSNQPQHF
TRBJ1-2 | . | TRBV6-1 | CASSESGNFYGYTF